The 32 T cell receptor beta chains below come from one sample, sequenced in a study of blood T cells in healthy people across ages. Combining a sample-barcoded 5' primer with a J-beta primer mix, a second PCR ran for about 6 to 11 cycles. Each CDR3 protein gets one entry after TCRdb re-called the 5' RACE reads with MiXCR. The data show 600,000 to 850,000 distinct CDR3 sequences, 35% to 45% seen once. The sample was blood. These receptors were obtained from a woman aged 60-75 years in good health.

A few counts support this clonotype. The chain joins TRBV5-1 to TRBJ2-3; 9 bases agree with TRBD2. This CDR3 has 15 residues. V trimming: 5 bases; J trimming: 5 bases; junction bases outside the gene matches: 9. The germline gives CDR1 SGHRS, CDR2 YFSETQ. CDR3 sequence: CASRTGVAGVDTQYF. The CDR3 bases are TGCGCCAGCAGAACGGGAGTAGCGGGAGTAGATACGCAGTATTTT.

This clonotype was picked up a small number of times. The V call is TRBV12-3 or TRBV12-4, the J call TRBJ1-1; D might be TRBD1 (5 bases). V was cut by 6 bases and J by 2 bases, with 10 bases left in between. The CDR3 length is 13 residues. The CDR3 DNA follows: TGTGCCAGCAGCATAGGACAAAACACTGAAGCTTTCTTT. Translated, it gives CASSIGQNTEAFF.

This chain's CDR3 is CASSSLLPQGTYNEQFF. Written as DNA, the CDR3 is TGCGCCAGCAGCTCCCTGCTCCCACAGGGAACCTACAATGAGCAGTTCTTC. V gene TRBV5-1 combines with J gene TRBJ2-1, with D perhaps matching TRBD1 (6 bases). The V end lost 3 bases, the J end lost 2 bases, and 18 bases lay between the germline ends. CDR1 and CDR2 from the germline V gene are SGHRS and YFSETQ. The CDR3 sequence is 17 residues long.

This clonotype was detected only a few times. The V gene is TRBV20-1, the J gene TRBJ2-1; 10 positions match TRBD2. The germline V gene encodes CDR1 DFQATT and CDR2 SNEGSKA (reference sequence). The CDR3 loop spans 14 amino acids. Germline trimming cut 5 bases from V and 5 bases from J; bases unmatched to any gene: 6. Here the CDR3 DNA reads TGCAGTGCTCCCCCTAGCGGGAGCAACAATGAGCAGTTCTTC. Its protein product is CSAPPSGSNNEQFF.

The chain combines TRBV7-2 with TRBJ2-7; D may be TRBD2 (5 bases). The CDR3 extends over 15 amino acids. Germline values: CDR1 SGHTA, CDR2 FQGNSA. The germline V and J ends were trimmed by 6 bases and 2 bases, with 17 bases remaining between them. The CDR3 nucleotides read TGTGCCAGCAGTCCCCGGGCGGGTCCCACCTACGAGCAGTACTTC. Its protein is CASSPRAGPTYEQYF.

The rearrangement uses TRBV12-3 or TRBV12-4 and TRBJ2-1, with D possibly being TRBD1 (8 bases). This CDR3 has 13 amino acids. The V end lost 7 bases, the J end lost 10 bases, and 17 bases lay between the germline ends. This CDR3 reads CASNRGGADEQFF. The CDR3 DNA follows: TGTGCCAGCAACAGGGGGGGCGCAGACGAGCAGTTCTTC.

This clonotype appeared a few times. V usage is TRBV9 and J usage is TRBJ1-2, with 9 bases fitting TRBD1. Germline CDR1 SGDLS, CDR2 YYNGEE. The V segment lost 4 bases and the J segment 3 bases; nucleotides outside the gene matches: 10. The CDR3 sequence is 16 residues long. The CDR3 here is CASSSWTGDYDYGYTF. CDR3 nucleotides: TGTGCCAGCAGCTCCTGGACAGGGGATTATGACTATGGCTACACCTTC.

The DNA for the CDR3 is TGTGCCAGCAGCCCCCAGAGAGGGCCTGGAAACACCATATATTTT. It is translated as CASSPQRGPGNTIYF. The V call is TRBV7-6, the J call TRBJ1-3; D call uncertain. The CDR3 sequence is 15 residues long. Trimming removed 5 bases from V and 2 bases from J, with 13 bases in between. The germline gives CDR1 SGHVS, CDR2 FNYEAQ.

This CDR3 is CASSLAGGFWNPQETQYF. The DNA for the CDR3 is TGTGCCAGCAGCTTAGCGGGGGGCTTTTGGAATCCCCAAGAGACCCAGTACTTC. The rearrangement links TRBV7-6 to TRBJ2-5, with D tentatively TRBD1 or TRBD2 (6 bases each). V lost 0 bases and J 1 base, leaving 18 bases between the germline ends. This CDR3 is 18 amino acids long. Germline CDR1 is SGHVS and CDR2 is FNYEAQ.

The chain has TRBV4-3 and TRBJ2-5; no definite D call. CDR3 size: 13 residues. The ends were cut back, 0 bases at V and 13 bases at J, with 15 bases in the middle. Germline-derived CDR1 and CDR2 are LGHNA and YSLEER. This chain's CDR3 is CASSQDVRSPRYF. The CDR3 nucleotides are TGCGCCAGCAGCCAAGATGTAAGGAGCCCTAGGTACTTC.

The rearrangement joins TRBV27 to TRBJ2-4, with 8 positions matching TRBD1. The DNA end is a closer match to TRBJ2-5, so the J assignment may be wrong. The CDR3 has 19 residues. Germline CDR1 reads MNHEY; CDR2 reads SMNVEV (reference sequence). CDR3 amino acids: CASSLSYPDRGGTQETQYF. As DNA, the CDR3 is TGTGCCAGCAGTTTATCCTACCCCGACAGGGGAGGAACCCAAGAGACCCAGTACTTC.

This chain joins TRBV28 and TRBJ2-1; TRBD1 is a possible D gene (6 bases). The J call is in doubt because the DNA end fits TRBJ2-7 better. Germline CDR1 is MDHEN and CDR2 is SYDVKM. The CDR3 contains 14 residues. The CDR3 DNA follows: TGTGCCAGCAGTAGGGGGAGAACCTACAATGAGCAGTACTTC. It is translated as CASSRGRTYNEQYF.

This clonotype was observed a few times. The chain employs TRBV27 and TRBJ2-7; 7 positions match TRBD1. Germline V gene data show CDR1 as MNHEY and CDR2 as SMNVEV (reference sequence). This CDR3 is built from 13 residues. The trim removed 8 bases at V and 6 bases at J, leaving 10 bases unmatched. CDR3 residues: CASALYTGVEQYF. The CDR3 region has the DNA TGTGCCAGCGCGCTATATACAGGGGTCGAGCAGTACTTC.

In nucleotides, the CDR3 is TGTGCCAGCAGCGTAGGGATGGACGGGCTGGGGAACACTGAAGCTTTCTTT. This encodes CASSVGMDGLGNTEAFF. This sequence joins TRBV9 and TRBJ1-1; D is undetermined. Trimming took off 0 bases at V and 1 base at J, with 16 bases between the two ends. From germline, CDR1 is SGDLS and CDR2 YYNGEE. CDR3 size: 17 residues.

The chain is built from TRBV15 and TRBJ2-3; D might be TRBD1 (6 bases). Germline assignment: CDR1 LNHNV and CDR2 YYDKDF (reference sequence). The CDR3 is made up of 16 amino acids. V shed 0 bases and J shed 3 bases, with 13 bases lying between them. This CDR3 reads CATSRDGGTGTDTQYF. CDR3 nucleotide sequence: TGTGCCACCAGCAGAGATGGGGGCACCGGGACAGATACGCAGTATTTT.

Details on this clonotype: This may be a read error: a much more frequent sequence differs by one nucleotide. V gene TRBV4-3 combines with J gene TRBJ2-5; D unresolved. The CDR3 totals 13 residues. V lost 0 bases and J lost 11, with 13 bases in between. Germline CDR1 and CDR2: LGHNA and YSLEER. The chain's CDR3 is CASSQEVSNEQYF. CDR3 DNA: TGCGCCAGCAGCCAAGAAGTCAGCAATGAGCAGTACTTC.

There are a few counts of this clonotype. A far larger clone is off by one base, so a read error is likely. The chain combines TRBV6-6 with TRBJ2-5; D not resolved. The germline V gene has CDR1 MNHNY and CDR2 SVGAGI (reference sequence). The CDR3 length is 11 residues. CDR3 coding DNA: TGTGCCAGCACTTACGGGGAGACCCAGTACTTC. Translating gives CASTYGETQYF.

J is TRBJ1-2 and V is TRBV9; no firm D call. Germline values: CDR1 SGDLS, CDR2 YYNGEE. The CDR3 runs 14 residues. Trimming removed 4 bases at V and 4 bases at J, with 14 bases between. The CDR3 here is CASSSQGSLYGYTF. The CDR3 DNA follows: TGTGCCAGCAGCTCCCAAGGGAGCCTCTATGGCTACACCTTC. Based on the CDR3 plus reference TRBV9 and TRBJ1-2, the full variable domain is DSGVTQTPKHLITATGQRVTLRCSPRSGDLSVYWYQQSLDQGLQFLIQYYNGEERAKGNILERFSAQQFPDLHSELNLSSLELGDSALYFCASSSQGSLYGYTFGSGTRLTVV.

This rearrangement joins TRBV4-2 to TRBJ2-1, with TRBD2 matching over 12 bases. Germline loops: CDR1 LGHNA, CDR2 YNFKEQ. V lost 4 bases to trimming and J lost 7 bases; unmatched junction nucleotides: 8. The CDR3 extends over 16 amino acids. The CDR3 loop reads CASSRSSGGGGNEQFF. CDR3 bases: TGTGCCAGCAGCCGATCTAGCGGGGGGGGTGGTAATGAGCAGTTCTTC.

In its sample, this clonotype was seen a few times. The J gene is TRBJ2-1, the V gene TRBV6-2 or TRBV6-3; 9 nucleotides align to TRBD1. The CDR3 length is 14 residues. V dropped 5 bases and J dropped 3; count of bases not matched to a gene: 2. Germline CDR1 MNHEY, CDR2 SVGEGT. The CDR3 protein is CASSRTGVYNEQFF. CDR3 nucleotide sequence: TGTGCCAGCAGTCGGACAGGGGTCTACAATGAGCAGTTCTTC.

This chain connects TRBV2 to TRBJ1-1; D might be TRBD1 (6 bases). The germline V gene has CDR1 SNHLY and CDR2 FYNNEI. The CDR3 runs 13 residues. The ends were cut back, 4 bases at V and 6 bases at J, with 12 bases in the middle. The DNA for the CDR3 is TGTGCCAGCAGTGGGTGGGGGGCATCTGAAGCTTTCTTT. Protein product: CASSGWGASEAFF.

The chain employs TRBV18 and TRBJ2-2, with D uncertain. V was trimmed by 4 bases and J by 1 base, leaving 7 bases between them. Germline V gives CDR1 KGHSH, CDR2 LQKENI. This CDR3 is 14 amino acids long. CDR3 residues: CASSRSVNTGELFF. CDR3 DNA: TGTGCCAGCTCACGGTCAGTGAACACCGGGGAGCTGTTTTTT.

J is TRBJ1-2 and V is TRBV7-9; D is possibly TRBD1 (6 bases). V lost 4 bases to trimming and J lost 4 bases, with 16 bases between them. The CDR3 runs 15 residues. The V gene's germline CDR1 is SEHNR and CDR2 FQNEAQ (reference sequence). The CDR3 bases are TGTGCCAGCAGCTCCGGACAGCCGCTGAGCTATGGCTACACCTTC. Amino acids: CASSSGQPLSYGYTF.

The chain combines TRBV20-1 with TRBJ2-5; 8 positions match TRBD2. This CDR3 has 15 residues. Trimming cost V 7 bases and J 11 bases; bases outside gene matches: 21. CDR1 DFQATT and CDR2 SNEGSKA come from the germline V gene (reference sequence). This CDR3 reads CSVTPGTRAGDEQYF. CDR3 sequence (DNA): TGCAGTGTTACCCCCGGGACTAGGGCGGGGGATGAGCAGTACTTC.

For this clonotype: A much larger clone differs by one base, so this may be a read error. V and J are TRBV24-1 and TRBJ2-7; D not resolved. Germline CDR1 reads KGHDR; CDR2 reads SFDVKD. The V end was cut by 5 bases, the J end by 7 bases, with 8 bases between. This CDR3 is 11 amino acids long. In nucleotides, the CDR3 is TGTGCCACCAGTGCCCTCGGGGAGCAGTACTTC. It encodes CATSALGEQYF.

This rearrangement joins TRBV2 to TRBJ2-7; possible D gene TRBD1, 6 bases. This CDR3 has 15 amino acids. Germline-derived CDR1 and CDR2 are SNHLY and FYNNEI. V was cut by 6 bases and J by 2 bases, with 17 bases left in between. CDR3 loop: CASRGGSGTTYEQYF. Here the CDR3 DNA reads TGTGCCAGCAGAGGGGGTTCCGGGACAACCTACGAGCAGTACTTC.

This clonotype was counted a few times. The chain joins TRBV10-3 to TRBJ1-2; 7 bases are shared with TRBD1. The germline V gene has CDR1 ENHRY and CDR2 SYGVKD. There are 12 residues in the CDR3. Unmatched junction bases numbered 6, after V lost 2 bases and J lost 12 bases. The CDR3 region has the DNA TGTGCCATCAGTGAGACGGACAGGACAGACACCTTC. Translated: CAISETDRTDTF.

V gene TRBV20-1 combines with J gene TRBJ2-3, with 10 bases matching TRBD2. With V trimmed by 8 bases and J by 8 bases, 10 bases remained unmatched. Looked up from germline, CDR1 is DFQATT and CDR2 is SNEGSKA (reference sequence). The CDR3 extends over 13 amino acids. CDR3: CSCTGTSVSTQYF. CDR3 coding DNA: TGCAGTTGCACCGGGACTAGCGTAAGTACGCAGTATTTT.

The table lists this clonotype with a few counts. V gene TRBV7-2 combines with J gene TRBJ2-7; D possibly matches TRBD1 or TRBD2 (5 bases each). Germline assignment: CDR1 SGHTA and CDR2 FQGNSA. This CDR3 spans 14 amino acids. Trimming shortened V by 3 bases and J by 2 bases, and 11 bases separated the two germline ends. The CDR3 DNA follows: TGTGCCAGCAGCTTCGGGGCAGGAACCTACGAGCAGTACTTC. Protein: CASSFGAGTYEQYF.

The chain is built from TRBV12-3 or TRBV12-4 and TRBJ2-7; 15 bases align to TRBD2. V shed 8 bases and J 1 base; nucleotides not matched to a gene: 3. The CDR3 consists of 15 residues. CDR3 coding DNA: TGTGCCAGCGGGGGACTAGCGGGAGGATCCTACGAGCAGTACTTC. Translating it yields CASGGLAGGSYEQYF.

The chain uses TRBV24-1 and TRBJ2-1; D not certain. V was trimmed by 0 bases and J by 7 bases, leaving 15 bases between them. CDR3 length: 16 residues. Per the germline V gene, CDR1 is KGHDR and CDR2 is SFDVKD. In nucleotides, the CDR3 is TGTGCCACCAGTGATTTGGTTCGGGCGGCCGATAATGAGCAGTTCTTC. Translated: CATSDLVRAADNEQFF.

As to this clonotype: This sequence may be a read error, since a much larger clone differs from it by one base. No conserved phenylalanine or tryptophan is present at the end of the CDR3, so a read error is the likely explanation. The V call is TRBV3-1, the J call TRBJ2-5; maybe TRBD2 (5 bases). The end of the DNA fits TRBJ2-7 better, so the J call may be wrong. The CDR3 is 13 residues long. Germline V gene sequence: CDR1 LGHDT, CDR2 YNNKEL (reference sequence). The CDR3, as DNA: TGTGCCAGCAGCCAGCCTCGGGGTAGCGAGCAGTACTCC. As protein: CASSQPRGSEQYS.